This TCR beta chain was identified during a study of neoadjuvant anti-PD-1 for oral cavity cancer. The germline V gene has CDR1 SGDLS and CDR2 YYNGEE. The CDR3 extends over 15 amino acids. With 3 bases clipped from V and 4 bases from J, the junction kept 4 bases outside the gene matches. The table came from immunoSEQ multiplex PCR; TCRdb's copy has only in-frame clones and leaves some out. This sample carries more than 10,000 clones, more than 60% of them seen once, and the ten largest clones take roughly 2.2%. The V call is TRBV9, the J call TRBJ2-2; 9 nucleotides match TRBD1. The TCR sequence derives from a person between 40 and 85 years old with oral cavity squamous cell carcinoma. Sequencing used PBMCs, obtained before nivolumab (anti-PD-1) treatment. CDR3 in amino acids: CASSDRGHVTGELFF. CDR3 bases: TGTGCCAGCAGCGACAGGGGGCATGTCACCGGGGAGCTGTTTTTT.